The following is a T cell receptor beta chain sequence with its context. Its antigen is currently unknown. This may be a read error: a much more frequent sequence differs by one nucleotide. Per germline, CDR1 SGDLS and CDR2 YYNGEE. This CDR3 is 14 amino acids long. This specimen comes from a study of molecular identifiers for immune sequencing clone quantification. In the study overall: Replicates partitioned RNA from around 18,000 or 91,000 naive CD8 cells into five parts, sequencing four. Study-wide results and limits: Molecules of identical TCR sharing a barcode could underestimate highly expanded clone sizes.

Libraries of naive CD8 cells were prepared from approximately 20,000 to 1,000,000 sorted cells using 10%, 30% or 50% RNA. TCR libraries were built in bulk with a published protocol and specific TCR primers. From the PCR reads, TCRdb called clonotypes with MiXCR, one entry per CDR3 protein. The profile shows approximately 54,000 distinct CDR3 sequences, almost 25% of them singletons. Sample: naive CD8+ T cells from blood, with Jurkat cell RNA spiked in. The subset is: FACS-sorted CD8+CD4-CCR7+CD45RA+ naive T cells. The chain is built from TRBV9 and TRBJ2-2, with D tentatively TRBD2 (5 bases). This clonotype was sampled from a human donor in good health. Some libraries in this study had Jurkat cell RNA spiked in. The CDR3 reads CASSVVEGTGELSF. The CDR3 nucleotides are TGTGCCAGCAGCGTAGTAGAGGGAACCGGGGAGCTGTCTTTT.